Sequencing of this TCR beta chain was carried out in a study of T cell responses to AZD1222 COVID-19 vaccine. This clone was seen only a few times. Data came from immunoSEQ multiplex PCR; TCRdb stores just in-frame clones and leaves some out. The sample includes some 130,000 clones, under 90% of them seen just once. The sequence derives from an adult in good health. The source was peripheral blood, collected on day 0 of AZD1222 vaccination.

DNA for the CDR3: TGTGCCAGCAGTCTGGACAGGGGGAATGAGCAGTTCTTC. Its translation is CASSLDRGNEQFF. The rearrangement links TRBV28 to TRBJ2-1; 10 bases are shared with TRBD1. V shed 5 bases and J 7 bases; nucleotides not matched to a gene: 2. The CDR3 extends over 13 amino acids. Germline V lookup: CDR1 MDHEN, CDR2 SYDVKM.